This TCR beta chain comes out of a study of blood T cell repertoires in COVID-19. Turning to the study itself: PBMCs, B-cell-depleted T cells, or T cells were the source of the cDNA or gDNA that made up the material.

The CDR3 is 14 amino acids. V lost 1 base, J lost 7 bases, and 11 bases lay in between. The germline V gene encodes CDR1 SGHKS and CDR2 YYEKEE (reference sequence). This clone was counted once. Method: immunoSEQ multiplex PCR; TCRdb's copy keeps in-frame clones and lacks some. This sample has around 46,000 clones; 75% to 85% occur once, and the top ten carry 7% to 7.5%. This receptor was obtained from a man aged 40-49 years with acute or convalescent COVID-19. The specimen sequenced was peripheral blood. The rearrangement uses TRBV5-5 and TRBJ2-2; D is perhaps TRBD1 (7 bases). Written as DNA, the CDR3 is TGTGCCAGCAGCTTGAACAGGGGAGGCGGGGAGCTGTTTTTT. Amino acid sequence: CASSLNRGGGELFF. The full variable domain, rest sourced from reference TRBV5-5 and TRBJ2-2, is DAGVTQSPTHLIKTRGQQVTLRCSPISGHKSVSWYQQVLGQGPQFIFQYYEKEERGRGNFPDRFSARQFPNYSSELNVNALLLGDSALYLCASSLNRGGGELFFGEGSRLTVL.